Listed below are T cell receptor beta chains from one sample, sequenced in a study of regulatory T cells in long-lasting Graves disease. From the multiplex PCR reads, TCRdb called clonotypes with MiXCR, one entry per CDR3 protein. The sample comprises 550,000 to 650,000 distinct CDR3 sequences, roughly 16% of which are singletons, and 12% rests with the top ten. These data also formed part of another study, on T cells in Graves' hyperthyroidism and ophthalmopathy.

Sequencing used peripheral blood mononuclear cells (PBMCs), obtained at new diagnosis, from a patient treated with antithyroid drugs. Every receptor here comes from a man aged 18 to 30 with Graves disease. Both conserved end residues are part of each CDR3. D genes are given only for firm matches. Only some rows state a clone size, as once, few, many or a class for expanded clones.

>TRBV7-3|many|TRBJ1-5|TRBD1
CASRGTANQPQHF
TGTGCCAGCAGGGGGACAGCTAATCAGCCCCAGCATTTT
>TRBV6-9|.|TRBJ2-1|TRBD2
CASSLLAEVRNEQFF
TGTGCCAGCAGTTTACTAGCGGAGGTACGCAATGAGCAGTTCTTC
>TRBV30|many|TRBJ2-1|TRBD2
CAWSVNAGAYNEQFF
TGTGCCTGGAGTGTAAATGCGGGAGCCTACAATGAGCAGTTCTTC
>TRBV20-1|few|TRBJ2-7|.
CSATSSNPGEPTYEQYF
TGCAGTGCTACATCCTCAAACCCAGGGGAGCCGACCTACGAGCAGTACTTC
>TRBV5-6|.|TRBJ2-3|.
CASSLGGHSDTQYF
TGTGCCAGCAGCTTAGGAGGGCATTCAGATACGCAGTATTTT
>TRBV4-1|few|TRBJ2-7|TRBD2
CASSRTGTKDSEQYF
TGCGCCAGCAGCCGGACCGGGACTAAGGATAGCGAGCAGTACTTC
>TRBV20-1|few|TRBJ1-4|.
CSAMGGAFEKLFF
TGCAGTGCCATGGGGGGGGCATTCGAAAAACTGTTTTTT
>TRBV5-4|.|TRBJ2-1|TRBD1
CASSLAGTADNEQFF
TGTGCCAGCAGCTTGGCCGGGACAGCGGACAATGAGCAGTTCTTC
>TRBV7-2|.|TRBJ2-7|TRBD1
CASRNRGPSYEQYF
TGTGCCAGCAGGAACAGGGGACCTTCCTACGAGCAGTACTTC
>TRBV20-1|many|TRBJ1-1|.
CSARVPGRNGEAFF
TGCAGTGCTAGAGTACCCGGCAGGAACGGGGAAGCTTTCTTT
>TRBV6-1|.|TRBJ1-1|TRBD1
CASSEYRGRGNTEAFF
TGTGCCAGCAGTGAATACAGGGGGCGAGGGAACACTGAAGCTTTCTTT
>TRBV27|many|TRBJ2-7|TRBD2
CASSSGLAGGPLSYEQYF
TGTGCCAGCAGTTCCGGACTAGCGGGAGGCCCTTTGTCCTACGAGCAGTACTTC
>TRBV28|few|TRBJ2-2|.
CALGLANTGELFF
TGTGCCCTCGGCCTGGCTAACACCGGGGAGCTGTTTTTT
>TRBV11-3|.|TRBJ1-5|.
CASSLGSGNYQPQHF
TGTGCCAGCAGCTTAGGATCAGGGAACTATCAGCCCCAGCATTTT
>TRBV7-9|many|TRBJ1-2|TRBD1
CASSSGGTGYTF
TGTGCCAGCAGCTCAGGGGGAACTGGCTACACCTTC